This TCR beta chain derives from a study of blood T cell repertoires in COVID-19. Study overall: Material from acute and convalescent COVID-19 was sourced from the United States, Italy and Spain.

Sequenced by immunoSEQ multiplex PCR; TCRdb stores in-frame clones only, minus some. This sample yields a few hundred thousand clones, of which about nine tenths are seen a single time; approximately 10% belongs to the top ten. Germline V gene lookup returns CDR1 KGHSH and CDR2 LQKENI. V shed 3 bases, J shed 3 bases, and the junction held 4 bases outside the gene matches. The CDR3 length is 14 residues. The V gene is TRBV18, the J gene TRBJ2-5; 7 bases agree with TRBD1. This sequence originates from a man aged 18 to 35 with acute COVID-19. Sequenced input: PBMCs or T cells enriched from blood (not recorded which). The CDR3, as DNA: TGTGCCAGCTCACCCGACAGGGTCAAAGAGACCCAGTACTTC. Protein: CASSPDRVKETQYF.